The next 19 T cell receptor beta chains were all read from a single sample in a study of vaccination and CD4 T cells after COVID-19. An Oncomine TCR Beta short-read assay was used to sequence the DNA from cultured CD4+ T cells. TCRdb itself ran the PCR reads through MiXCR, one entry per CDR3 protein. The sample holds more than 15,000 distinct CDR3 sequences; roughly two fifths are singletons and the top ten take approximately 15%. Described treatment: approximately 9-day PBMC culture with coronavirus spike peptide pools or control peptides (ViraFEST assay). No antigen is known for these receptors. Input material: CD4+ T cells from blood, cultured in vitro. These receptors were taken from a human donor who had recovered from COVID-19.

This clonotype was seen a handful of times. The genes are TRBV6-2 or TRBV6-3 and TRBJ1-6; D might be TRBD1 (6 bases). Looked up from germline, CDR1 is MNHEY and CDR2 is SVGEGT. V was trimmed by 2 bases and J by 0 bases, leaving 14 bases between them. This CDR3 contains 18 residues. This CDR3 reads CASSYGILGGSYNSPLHF. The CDR3 DNA reads as TGTGCCAGCAGTTACGGGATCCTAGGGGGCTCCTATAATTCACCCCTCCACTTT.

This clonotype was observed a handful of times. The J gene is TRBJ1-1, the V gene TRBV19; D gene uncertain. The CDR3 covers 14 residues. The V end lost 6 bases, the J end lost 4 bases, and 15 bases lay between the germline ends. The germline gives CDR1 LNHDA, CDR2 SQIVND (reference sequence). CDR3 in DNA: TGTGCCAGTAGCCTTGATTATAGGCTCACTGAAGCTTTCTTT. This sequence encodes CASSLDYRLTEAFF.

This clonotype was counted a few times. This chain links TRBV25-1 with TRBJ1-5; the match to TRBD1 covers 9 bases. Germline-derived CDR1 and CDR2 are MGHDK and SYGVNS. CDR3 size: 14 residues. The J segment lost 3 bases and the V segment lost 9 bases, leaving 6 bases of the junction unmatched. In DNA form, the CDR3 reads TGTGCCAGTATGGGACAGGGCCCCAATCAGCCCCAGCATTTT. The encoded protein is CASMGQGPNQPQHF. Together with reference TRBV25-1 and TRBJ1-5, the CDR3 gives the full variable domain: EADIYQTPRYLVIGTGKKITLECSQTMGHDKMYWYQQDPGMELHLIHYSYGVNSTEKGDLSSESTVSRIRTEHFPLTLESARPSHTSQYLCASMGQGPNQPQHFGDGTRLSIL.

The rearrangement uses TRBV18 and TRBJ2-7; no firm D call. Germline-derived CDR1 and CDR2 are KGHSH and LQKENI. Trimming took 0 bases from V and 3 from J, leaving 6 bases between them. CDR3 length equals 13 residues. The CDR3 loop reads CASSPPSRYEQYF. CDR3 DNA: TGTGCCAGCTCACCACCCAGCCGCTACGAGCAGTACTTC.

This sequence joins TRBV7-9 and TRBJ1-2; possible D gene TRBD1, 6 bases. CDR1 SEHNR and CDR2 FQNEAQ come from the germline V gene (reference sequence). Trimming stripped 7 bases from V and 8 bases from J, with 20 bases between. There are 14 residues in the CDR3. In DNA form, the CDR3 reads TGTGCCAGCATCCAAACCATAGGGGGGCGAGGCTACACCTTC. Protein product: CASIQTIGGRGYTF.

The chain couples TRBV10-2 to TRBJ1-5; no clear D gene. The V gene lost 2 bases and the J gene lost 6 bases, with 8 bases spanning the gap. Germline V lookup: CDR1 WSHSY, CDR2 SAAADI. The CDR3 length is 13 residues. The CDR3 here is CASSEQVGQPQHF. The CDR3 DNA follows: TGCGCCAGCAGTGAGCAGGTCGGTCAGCCCCAGCATTTT.

Only a few counts were recorded for this clonotype. The chain links TRBV20-1 to TRBJ1-2, with TRBD1 as a possible D gene (6 bases). Germline CDR1 is DFQATT and CDR2 is SNEGSKA (reference sequence). The CDR3 has 12 amino acids. V gave up 6 bases and J gave up 8 bases, with 16 bases separating them. This chain's CDR3 is CSAPRGLGGYTF. In DNA form, the CDR3 reads TGCAGTGCACCCCGGGGGCTGGGAGGCTACACCTTC.

The rearrangement links TRBV19 to TRBJ2-1; D possibly corresponds to TRBD2 (5 bases). V was pared by 4 bases and J by 8 bases, with 9 bases between. Germline V gene data show CDR1 as LNHDA and CDR2 as SQIVND (reference sequence). This CDR3 region has 12 residues. The CDR3, as DNA: TGTGCCAGTAGTAGGGGAGCTTATGAGCAGTTCTTC. This codes for CASSRGAYEQFF.

The V gene is TRBV6-1, the J gene TRBJ2-7; 12 bases fit TRBD2. The CDR3 length is 14 residues. The V segment lost 5 bases and the J segment 2 bases; nucleotides outside the gene matches: 1. The germline CDR1 and CDR2 sequences are MNHNS and SASEGT. CDR3 amino acids: CASSRLAGAYEQYF. In DNA form, the CDR3 reads TGTGCCAGCAGTCGACTAGCGGGGGCCTACGAGCAGTACTTC.

This clonotype was counted a few times. The chain has TRBV21-1 and TRBJ2-7; TRBD1 is taken as the D call from the table, unchecked against the DNA. TRBV21-1 is classified as a pseudogene. This CDR3 is built from 17 residues. CDR3 in DNA: TGTGCCAGCAGCACCCTGACTCCGGGACCTACTTGCTACGAGCAGTACTTC. It codes for CASSTLTPGPTCYEQYF.

This chain joins TRBV2 and TRBJ1-2, with a weak D call TRBD1 (6 bases). The CDR3 totals 13 residues. Germline CDR1 SNHLY, CDR2 FYNNEI. Trimming removed 6 bases from V and 8 bases from J, with 16 bases in between. CDR3 amino acids: CASSARTASGYTF. CDR3 bases: TGTGCCAGCAGCGCCCGGACAGCCTCGGGCTACACCTTC.

V usage is TRBV29-1 and J usage is TRBJ2-5; TRBD1 aligns across 11 bases. The CDR3 totals 15 residues. The V gene end was trimmed by 5 bases and the J gene end by 2 bases; junction bases not matched to a gene: 7. Looked up from germline, CDR1 is SQVTM and CDR2 is ANQGSEA. CDR3 region: CSVLSGTGGQETQYF. CDR3 DNA sequence: TGCAGCGTTCTGAGCGGGACAGGGGGGCAAGAGACCCAGTACTTC.

This clonotype was recorded a few times. This sequence joins TRBV9 and TRBJ1-1, with D perhaps matching TRBD1 (5 bases). V was shortened by 4 bases and J by 4 bases, with 14 bases between the two germline ends. CDR1 is SGDLS and CDR2 is YYNGEE in the germline V gene. CDR3 length equals 14 residues. The CDR3 bases are TGTGCCAGCAGCCTCCACGTAGGGGTCACTGAAGCTTTCTTT. It yields the protein CASSLHVGVTEAFF.

J is TRBJ2-7 and V is TRBV6-5, with TRBD1 as a possible D gene (6 bases). Trimming removed 2 bases from V and 5 bases from J, with 13 bases in between. The germline CDR1 and CDR2 sequences are MNHEY and SVGAGI. CDR3 length: 14 residues. CDR3 bases: TGTGCCAGCAGTTACCCACAGGGCAATCACGAGCAGTACTTC. Translated, it gives CASSYPQGNHEQYF.

This clonotype appeared a few times. This rearrangement joins TRBV6-2 or TRBV6-3 to TRBJ2-3; 9 bases are shared with TRBD2. The CDR3 spans 17 residues. Looked up from germline, CDR1 is MNHEY and CDR2 is SVGEGT. Losses at the gene ends were 2 bases for V and 0 bases for J; bases not matched to a gene: 6. This CDR3 reads CASSYLPTSGSTDTQYF. As DNA, the CDR3 is TGTGCCAGCAGTTACCTCCCGACTAGCGGAAGCACAGATACGCAGTATTTT.

In its sample, this clonotype was seen a few times. The chain employs TRBV19 and TRBJ1-5; tentatively, D is TRBD1 (5 bases). The CDR3 is made up of 12 amino acids. Germline assignment: CDR1 LNHDA and CDR2 SQIVND (reference sequence). Trimming cost V 4 bases and J 4 bases, with 5 bases left between them. CDR3 sequence reads: CASSRQNQPQHF. CDR3 sequence (DNA): TGTGCCAGTAGTAGACAGAATCAGCCCCAGCATTTT.

This chain links TRBV5-6 with TRBJ2-2; no firm D call. Germline V gene data show CDR1 as SGHDT and CDR2 as YYEEEE. This CDR3 comprises 13 residues. V lost 7 bases to trimming and J lost 4 bases, with 11 bases between them. This chain's CDR3 is CASGELGTGELFF. Written as DNA, the CDR3 is TGTGCCAGCGGGGAATTAGGCACCGGGGAGCTGTTTTTT. Full variable domain (outside the CDR3, taken from reference TRBV5-6 and TRBJ2-2): DAGVTQSPTHLIKTRGQQVTLRCSPKSGHDTVSWYQQALGQGPQFIFQYYEEEERQRGNFPDRFSGHQFPNYSSELNVNALLLGDSALYLCASGELGTGELFFGEGSRLTVL.

This clonotype appeared a few times. The gene calls are TRBV27 and TRBJ2-6; the match to TRBD1 covers 7 bases. There are 15 residues in the CDR3. With V trimmed by 6 bases and J by 1 base, 3 bases remained unmatched. CDR1 MNHEY and CDR2 SMNVEV come from the germline V gene (reference sequence). The CDR3 coding sequence is TGTGCCAGCAGCCTCAGGGGGTCTGGGGCCAACGTCCTGACTTTC. Encoded protein: CASSLRGSGANVLTF.

In regard to this clonotype: Germline and junction disagree at one end, which may indicate a read error. This sequence joins TRBV30 and TRBJ2-1; the match to TRBD1 covers 7 bases. CDR3 length equals 11 residues. CDR1 and CDR2 (germline): GTSNPN, SVGIG (reference sequence). CDR3: CAWTDSRTGHF. The DNA of the CDR3 is TGTGCCTGGACCGACTCAAGGACAGGCCACTTC. The full variable domain, rest sourced from reference TRBV30 and TRBJ2-1, is SQTIHQWPATLVQPVGSPLSLECTVEGTSNPNLYWYRQAAGRGLQLLFYSVGIGQISSEVPQNLSASRPQDRQFILSSKKLLLSDSGFYLCAWTDSRTGHFGPGTRLTVL.